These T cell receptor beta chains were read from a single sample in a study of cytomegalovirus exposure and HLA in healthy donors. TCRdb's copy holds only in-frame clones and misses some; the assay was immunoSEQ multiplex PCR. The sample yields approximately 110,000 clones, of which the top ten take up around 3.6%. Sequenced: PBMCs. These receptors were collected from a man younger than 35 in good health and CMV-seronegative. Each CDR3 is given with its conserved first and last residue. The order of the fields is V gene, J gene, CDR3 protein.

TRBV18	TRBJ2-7	CASSPPWRGPSYEQYF
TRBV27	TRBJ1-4	CASVPDEGMGEKLFF
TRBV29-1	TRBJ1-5	CSVGIDSSNQPQHF
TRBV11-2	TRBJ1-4	CASSLAGTNEKLFF
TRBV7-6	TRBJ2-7	CASSLATSRYEQYF
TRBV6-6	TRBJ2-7	CASSGTGASYEQYF
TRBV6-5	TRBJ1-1	CASSLLTGGRKAFF
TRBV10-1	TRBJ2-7	CASSYRDRDDEQYF
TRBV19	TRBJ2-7	CASSRRQASSYEQYF
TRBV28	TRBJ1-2	CASSLPSRGDYGYTF
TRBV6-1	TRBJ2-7	CASNEGGEQYF
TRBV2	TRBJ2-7	CASSVSLLGEQYF
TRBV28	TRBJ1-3	CASSSTGRRRGRDTIYF
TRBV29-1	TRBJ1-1	CSVEDRAHAEAFF
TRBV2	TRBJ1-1	CASRGYTGGMNTEAFF
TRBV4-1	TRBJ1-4	CASSHQMAATNEKLFF
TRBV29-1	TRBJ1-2	CSVDEGYGRGYTF
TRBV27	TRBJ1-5	CASSSETGRDQPQHF
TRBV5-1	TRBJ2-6	CASSSTGFSGANVLTF
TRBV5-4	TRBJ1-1	CASSLQGVDTEAFF
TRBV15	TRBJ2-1	CATSRDLGTSGYNEQFF
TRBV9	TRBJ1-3	CASSVGAGAGNTIYF
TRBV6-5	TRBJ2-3	CASRQLGQGTDTQYF
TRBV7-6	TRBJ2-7	CASSPRGHEQYF
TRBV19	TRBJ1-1	CASSPWTGLNTEAFF
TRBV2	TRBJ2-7	CASTERDRGSGEYF
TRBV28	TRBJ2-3	CASTPGGPDTQYF
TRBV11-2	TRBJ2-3	CASSLRGGWDTQYF
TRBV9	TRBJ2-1	CASSFGLAGVGNEQFF